The present T cell receptor beta chain was sequenced within a study of T cell responses to AZD1222 COVID-19 vaccine. Study observations and caveats: Only after the peak T cell response were repertoires sampled. Females made up more of the donors, who were largely white British, and clonal diversity may have come out too low. Recipients of AZD1222 seropositive at baseline numbered only 6 or 7. Within unmutated variant regions lay the reported targets of nearly half of spike-specific TCRs.

Details on this clone: The antigen is unknown.

Germline V gives CDR1 SGHAT, CDR2 FQNNGV. V lost 4 bases, J lost 4 bases, and 5 bases stayed unmatched. The length of the CDR3 is 15 residues. The repertoire was sequenced with immunoSEQ multiplex PCR; TCRdb's copy has only in-frame clones and lacks some. The sample includes 75,000 to 90,000 clones, 70% to 80% of them seen just once. Sample: peripheral blood, taken on day 0 of AZD1222 vaccination. The clonotype originates from an adult in good health. The J gene is TRBJ2-3, the V gene TRBV11-2; the match to TRBD2 covers 10 bases. The CDR3 DNA follows: TGTGCCAGCAGCTCTAGCGGGAGCCTGCCAGATACGCAGTATTTT. The encoded protein is CASSSSGSLPDTQYF. The whole variable domain, remainder taken from reference TRBV11-2 and TRBJ2-3, is EAGVAQSPRYKIIEKRQSVAFWCNPISGHATLYWYQQILGQGPKLLIQFQNNGVVDDSQLPKDRFSAERLKGVDSTLKIQPAKLEDSAVYLCASSSSGSLPDTQYFGPGTRLTVL.